The 23 T cell receptor beta chains below come from one sample, sequenced in a study of OX40 agonist ivuxolimab in advanced cancers. Some clones are missing from TCRdb's copy, which holds only in-frame ones; the method was immunoSEQ multiplex PCR. The repertoire consists of 50,000 to 70,000 clones, with around 83% occurring once and the leading ten covering 2.5% to 3.5%. The source material was CD4+ or CD8+ T cells sorted from blood, sampled in a trial of the OX40 agonist ivuxolimab. The source of these receptors is an adult with an advanced solid tumor such as melanoma, head and neck, liver or kidney cancer.

The chain links TRBV6-1 to TRBJ2-7; 11 bases match TRBD1. J was trimmed by 1 base and V by 4 bases; bases with no gene match: 3. Germline loops: CDR1 MNHNS, CDR2 SASEGT. The CDR3 totals 15 residues. This chain's CDR3 is CASSAGTGGSYEQYF. In DNA form, the CDR3 reads TGTGCCAGCAGTGCCGGGACAGGGGGATCCTACGAGCAGTACTTC.

The rearrangement joins TRBV2 to TRBJ2-1; tentatively, D is TRBD1 (6 bases). Trimming shortened V by 2 bases and J by 10 bases, and 15 bases separated the two germline ends. The germline gives CDR1 SNHLY, CDR2 FYNNEI. The CDR3 runs 14 residues. The CDR3 spells CASSEPSPGTEQFF. The CDR3, as DNA: TGTGCCAGCAGTGAACCTTCCCCCGGGACAGAGCAGTTCTTC.

The V call is TRBV7-3, the J call TRBJ2-3, with TRBD2 matching 7 bases. Trimming took 4 bases from V and 3 from J; bases not matched to a gene: 1. There are 13 residues in the CDR3. Germline lookup yields CDR1 SGHTA and CDR2 FQGTGA. The CDR3 loop reads CASSWDYTDTQYF. Written as DNA, the CDR3 is TGTGCCAGCAGCTGGGACTATACAGATACGCAGTATTTT.

This clone was counted between two and nine times. This chain uses TRBV7-3 with TRBJ1-1; D gene unclear. The germline gives CDR1 SGHTA, CDR2 FQGTGA. V dropped 5 bases and J dropped 5 bases, with 12 bases sitting between them. There are 13 residues in the CDR3. The CDR3 bases are TGTGCCAGCAGCCCGGCGTCGGGGACTGAAGCTTTCTTT. Its protein product is CASSPASGTEAFF.

The chain links TRBV28 to TRBJ2-4; a possible D gene is TRBD1 (6 bases). The CDR3 contains 15 residues. V lost 6 bases, J lost 6 bases, and 18 bases lay in between. Germline lookup yields CDR1 MDHEN and CDR2 SYDVKM. This CDR3 reads CASSRTAREGNIQYF. DNA for the CDR3: TGTGCCAGCAGCCGGACAGCTAGAGAGGGAAACATTCAGTACTTC.

The chain is built from TRBV5-1 and TRBJ2-3, with TRBD2 matching over 9 bases. Germline loops: CDR1 SGHRS, CDR2 YFSETQ. This CDR3 spans 19 amino acids. J lost 4 bases, V lost 0 bases, and 15 bases had no gene match. This chain's CDR3 is CASSLAVAGAAPGADTQYF. CDR3 sequence (DNA): TGCGCCAGCAGCTTGGCGGTAGCGGGGGCCGCCCCTGGGGCAGATACGCAGTATTTT.

This chain uses TRBV13 with TRBJ2-2, with D tentatively TRBD2 (5 bases). The V gene lost 5 bases and the J gene lost 8 bases, with 12 bases spanning the gap. Germline V gene lookup returns CDR1 PRHDT and CDR2 FYEKMQ (reference sequence). The CDR3 contains 13 residues. The CDR3 loop is CASSRTRIGELFF. Written as DNA, the CDR3 is TGTGCCAGCAGCCGAACTAGGATTGGGGAGCTGTTTTTT.

This rearrangement joins TRBV19 to TRBJ1-5; 8 bases agree with TRBD1. Per germline, CDR1 LNHDA and CDR2 SQIVND (reference sequence). V dropped 4 bases and J dropped 7; count of bases not matched to a gene: 6. The CDR3 runs to 14 residues. CDR3: CASSTDRGGQPQHF. In DNA, the CDR3 is TGTGCCAGTAGTACAGACAGGGGAGGACAGCCCCAGCATTTT.

The rearrangement links TRBV5-1 to TRBJ1-5; D uncertain. Germline V lookup: CDR1 SGHRS, CDR2 YFSETQ. The ends were cut back, 0 bases at V and 4 bases at J, with 5 bases in the middle. This CDR3 contains 13 residues. CDR3 coding DNA: TGCGCCAGCAGCTTGGGGCGGAATCAGCCCCAGCATTTT. Translating it yields CASSLGRNQPQHF.

Within the sample, this clone is medium-sized. The V and J genes are TRBV28 and TRBJ2-7; D possibly uses TRBD1 or TRBD2 (5 bases each). Germline V gene lookup returns CDR1 MDHEN and CDR2 SYDVKM. V was clipped by 7 bases and J by 2 bases, with 12 bases between them. This CDR3 has 13 amino acids. The CDR3 reads CASKWGIAYEQYF. The CDR3 DNA sequence: TGTGCCAGCAAGTGGGGGATAGCCTACGAGCAGTACTTC.

CDR3 residues: CAWRRGSLADTQYF. CDR3 sequence (DNA): TGTGCCTGGAGGCGCGGGAGTCTCGCAGATACGCAGTATTTT. The chain combines TRBV30 with TRBJ2-3; 7 bases agree with TRBD2. The CDR3 is 14 amino acids. Germline trimming cut 3 bases from V and 4 bases from J; bases unmatched to any gene: 7. Germline CDR1 is GTSNPN and CDR2 is SVGIG (reference sequence).

This chain uses TRBV29-1 with TRBJ2-3; D assignment may be TRBD1 or TRBD2 (6 bases each). Trimming removed 4 bases from V and 1 base from J, with 15 bases in between. Germline V gene data show CDR1 as SQVTM and CDR2 as ANQGSEA. The CDR3 length is 15 residues. DNA of the CDR3: TGCAGCGTTGTTGGGGGGCGACGAGGCACAGATACGCAGTATTTT. It encodes CSVVGGRRGTDTQYF.

The rearrangement links TRBV27 to TRBJ2-5; D unresolved. The CDR3 length is 16 residues. Germline values: CDR1 MNHEY, CDR2 SMNVEV (reference sequence). Trimming removed 3 bases at V and 5 bases at J, with 19 bases between. The CDR3 sequence is CASSFSGPRTGETQYF. The CDR3 DNA sequence: TGTGCCAGCAGTTTCTCAGGACCCAGGACCGGGGAGACCCAGTACTTC.

This clone was detected once. The chain recombines TRBV5-6 with TRBJ2-1; D perhaps matches TRBD2 (6 bases). Per germline, CDR1 SGHDT and CDR2 YYEEEE. The CDR3 is made up of 14 amino acids. The V end lost 3 bases, the J end lost 4 bases, and 11 bases lay between the germline ends. CDR3 amino acids: CASSSVAVYNEQFF. The CDR3 DNA reads TGTGCCAGCAGCTCAGTAGCGGTGTACAATGAGCAGTTCTTC.

This chain uses TRBV5-4 with TRBJ1-5; 12 bases agree with TRBD1. Germline-derived CDR1 and CDR2 are SGHNT and YYREEE (reference sequence). V lost 1 base to trimming and J lost 7 bases; unmatched junction nucleotides: 6. The CDR3 extends over 16 amino acids. This chain's CDR3 is CASSLWDRGPGQPQHF. For the CDR3, the DNA is TGTGCCAGCAGCTTGTGGGACAGGGGGCCCGGGCAGCCCCAGCATTTT.

The genes are TRBV5-1 and TRBJ2-7; D is unresolved. The CDR3 extends over 15 amino acids. Germline CDR1 SGHRS, CDR2 YFSETQ. V was shortened by 0 bases and J by 5 bases, with 15 bases between the two germline ends. CDR3 protein: CASSLVGSNVDEQYF. CDR3 in DNA: TGCGCCAGCAGCTTGGTCGGCAGTAATGTCGACGAGCAGTACTTC.

The chain has TRBV5-1 and TRBJ2-7; D perhaps matches TRBD2 (7 bases). Trimming cost V 0 bases and J 5 bases, with 15 bases left between them. CDR3 size: 15 residues. Germline V gene data show CDR1 as SGHRS and CDR2 as YFSETQ. The CDR3 nucleotides are TGCGCCAGCAGCTTGGCCTTGGGGGGGGCCCACGAGCAGTACTTC. This translates into CASSLALGGAHEQYF.

The CDR3 bases are TGCGCCAGCTCTCGGGCCCCCTACGAGCAGTACTTC. This gives the protein CASSRAPYEQYF. This chain connects TRBV5-1 to TRBJ2-7; no reliable D call. V lost 7 bases and J lost 2, with 10 bases in between. This CDR3 is built from 12 residues. Germline assignment: CDR1 SGHRS and CDR2 YFSETQ. Full variable domain (rest looked up from reference TRBV5-1 and TRBJ2-7): KAGVTQTPRYLIKTRGQQVTLSCSPISGHRSVSWYQQTPGQGLQFLFEYFSETQRNKGNFPGRFSGRQFSNSRSEMNVSTLELGDSALYLCASSRAPYEQYFGPGTRLTVT.

CDR3 in amino acids: CASSTPGTSGNNEQFF. In DNA, the CDR3 is TGTGCCAGTAGTACCCCCGGGACTAGCGGGAATAATGAGCAGTTCTTC. The chain recombines TRBV19 with TRBJ2-1; 13 bases are a match to TRBD2. The CDR3 extends over 16 amino acids. The trim removed 4 bases at V and 7 bases at J, leaving 7 bases unmatched. The germline V gene encodes CDR1 LNHDA and CDR2 SQIVND (reference sequence).

The CDR3 is CASSRVLAGAEEQYF. The CDR3 nucleotides are TGCGCCAGCAGCAGGGTACTAGCGGGAGCGGAGGAGCAGTACTTC. The J gene is TRBJ2-7, the V gene TRBV5-1; TRBD2 aligns across 11 bases. CDR1 is SGHRS and CDR2 is YFSETQ in the germline V gene. The CDR3 consists of 15 residues. The junction had 10 bases not matched to a gene; V was cut back by 4 bases and J by 7 bases.

V gene TRBV7-9 combines with J gene TRBJ2-1; 7 positions agree with TRBD2. Germline V gives CDR1 SEHNR, CDR2 FQNEAQ (reference sequence). The CDR3 runs 14 residues. V was clipped by 5 bases and J by 9 bases; unmatched bases: 10. The CDR3 region is CASSLRTSAGEQFF. The CDR3 DNA reads as TGTGCCAGCAGCCTCAGGACTAGTGCTGGTGAGCAGTTCTTC.

The table lists this clone with a count of one. CDR3 DNA: TGTGCCAGCAGCTTAGGGCGGGGGGGTACCTACAATGAGCAGTTCTTC. Residues: CASSLGRGGTYNEQFF. This chain joins TRBV11-3 and TRBJ2-1, with TRBD2 matching 9 bases. This CDR3 is 16 amino acids long. CDR1 and CDR2 (germline): SGHNT, YENEEA. Trimming removed 1 base from V and 2 bases from J; junction bases left unmatched: 3.

The CDR3 here is CASSYQPSNGYTF. CDR3 in DNA: TGTGCCAGCAGTTACCAACCTTCTAACGGCTACACCTTC. The rearrangement joins TRBV6-5 to TRBJ1-2; the D is unclear. Germline V gene data show CDR1 as MNHEY and CDR2 as SVGAGI. The germline V and J ends were trimmed by 2 bases and 8 bases, with 12 bases remaining between them. The CDR3 has 13 amino acids.